Listed below are T cell receptor beta chains from one sample, sequenced in a study of blood T cell repertoires in COVID-19. Sequencing used immunoSEQ multiplex PCR; TCRdb keeps in-frame clones, though not all of them. The sample shows roughly 40,000 clones, around 82% of them seen only once. Material: peripheral blood. These receptors were taken from a man older than 75 with acute or convalescent COVID-19. Each CDR3 is given with its conserved first and last residue. Fields, in order: D gene, J gene, clone size, V gene, CDR3 DNA, CDR3 protein. A D gene is named only where the DNA matches it firmly. The listing skips clone size in some rows; elsewhere it reads once, few, many or a size class.

D: TRBD2; J: TRBJ2-5; size: NA; V: TRBV3-1/TRBV3-2; DNA: TGTGCCAGCAGCCAACTAGCGGGAGGTGTAGCCCAAGAGACCCAGTACTTC; CDR3: CASSQLAGGVAQETQYF
D: TRBD2; J: TRBJ2-3; size: NA; V: TRBV13; DNA: TGTGCCAGCAGCCTTGGACTAGCGGGGTCCACAGATACGCAGTATTTT; CDR3: CASSLGLAGSTDTQYF
D: TRBD2; J: TRBJ2-3; size: NA; V: TRBV4-2; DNA: TGTGCCAGCAGCCAAGGTGTAGCGGGCCTTTTGGATACGCAGTATTTT; CDR3: CASSQGVAGLLDTQYF
D: TRBD1; J: TRBJ1-1; size: NA; V: TRBV5-1; DNA: TGCGCCAGCAGCGAAACTGGGACAGGTGAAGCTGAAGCTTTCTTT; CDR3: CASSETGTGEAEAFF
D: TRBD2; J: TRBJ2-7; size: NA; V: TRBV7-9; DNA: TGTGCCAGCAGTCGCTACGGGACTAGCGGGAGTTACAACGAGCAGTACTTC; CDR3: CASSRYGTSGSYNEQYF
D: TRBD1; J: TRBJ1-2; size: NA; V: TRBV19; DNA: TGTGCCAGTAGAGGGACAGGCGAAAGAGAAAATTTGGCCTTC; CDR3: CASRGTGERENLAF
D: TRBD1; J: TRBJ2-3; size: NA; V: TRBV6-5; DNA: TGTGCCAGCAAGACAGGGAGCACAGATACGCAGTATTTT; CDR3: CASKTGSTDTQYF
D: NA; J: TRBJ1-2; size: many; V: TRBV7-9; DNA: TGTGCCAGCAGCGACCGACAGGCCCACTATGGCTACACCTTC; CDR3: CASSDRQAHYGYTF
D: NA; J: TRBJ2-1; size: NA; V: TRBV29-1; DNA: TGCGCCACATCAACTAGCCGCGATGAGCAGTTCTTC; CDR3: CATSTSRDEQFF
D: NA; J: TRBJ1-4; size: NA; V: TRBV5-5; DNA: TGTGCCAGCAGCTTGGCTGCAGGCTTGTTCGAAAAACTGTTTTTT; CDR3: CASSLAAGLFEKLFF
D: NA; J: TRBJ2-2; size: few; V: TRBV3-1/TRBV3-2; DNA: TGTGCCAGCAGCCTAACTAGGTCGAACACCGGGGAGCTGTTTTTT; CDR3: CASSLTRSNTGELFF
D: NA; J: TRBJ2-3; size: NA; V: TRBV5-4; DNA: TGTGCCAGCAGTCCAACAGGGACAGATACGCAGTATTTT; CDR3: CASSPTGTDTQYF
D: NA; J: TRBJ1-6; size: NA; V: TRBV30; DNA: TGTGCCTGGAGTGTCGCTGACTTCTATAATTCACCCCTCCACTTT; CDR3: CAWSVADFYNSPLHF
D: TRBD1; J: TRBJ2-2; size: few; V: TRBV6-5; DNA: TGTGCCAGCAACCGGGACAGGGGCACCGGGGAGCTGTTTTTT; CDR3: CASNRDRGTGELFF
D: TRBD1; J: TRBJ2-1; size: NA; V: TRBV6-5; DNA: TGTGCCAGCAGGACAGGGGGTGTGCGTGAGCAGTTCTTC; CDR3: CASRTGGVREQFF
D: TRBD2; J: TRBJ2-7; size: NA; V: TRBV7-9; DNA: TGTGCCAGCAGCTTAGAAGCGGGAGGCGAGCAGTACTTC; CDR3: CASSLEAGGEQYF
D: TRBD2; J: TRBJ2-7; size: NA; V: TRBV2; DNA: TGTGCCAGCAGTGAGACTAGCGCGACCTACGAGCAGTACTTC; CDR3: CASSETSATYEQYF
D: TRBD2; J: TRBJ2-3; size: NA; V: TRBV29-1; DNA: TGCAGCGTCCGTGGACTAGCGGGGGATTCAGATACGCAGTATTTT; CDR3: CSVRGLAGDSDTQYF
D: TRBD1; J: TRBJ1-3; size: NA; V: TRBV5-4; DNA: TGTGCCAGCAGTTACGGACAGGGGGCTGGAAACACCATATATTTT; CDR3: CASSYGQGAGNTIYF
D: NA; J: TRBJ2-1; size: few; V: TRBV3-1/TRBV3-2; DNA: TGTGCCAGCAGCCAAGATAACTCCGGGCTAGTGGGGCCCTACAATGAGCAGTTCTTC; CDR3: CASSQDNSGLVGPYNEQFF
D: NA; J: TRBJ1-2; size: many; V: TRBV6-5; DNA: TGTGCCAGCAGTTGGCGGGGTGGCTACACCTTC; CDR3: CASSWRGGYTF
D: TRBD1; J: TRBJ1-2; size: NA; V: TRBV28; DNA: TGTGCCAGCAGTTTATCGGGACAGGGGGACTATGGCTACACCTTC; CDR3: CASSLSGQGDYGYTF
D: NA; J: TRBJ1-1; size: NA; V: TRBV6-6; DNA: TGTGCCAGCAGTTACTCGAGGGGGTCTCTTAACACTGAAGCTTTCTTT; CDR3: CASSYSRGSLNTEAFF
D: TRBD2; J: TRBJ2-7; size: NA; V: TRBV5-4; DNA: TGTGCCAGCAGCTTACCCGGGACTAACTACGAGCAGTACTTC; CDR3: CASSLPGTNYEQYF
D: TRBD1; J: TRBJ2-5; size: NA; V: TRBV28; DNA: TGTGCCAGCAGTTTACAGGGGGCCTTGCAAGAGACCCAGTACTTC; CDR3: CASSLQGALQETQYF
D: NA; J: TRBJ2-1; size: NA; V: TRBV9; DNA: TGTGCCAGCAGCGCCTCCGGCAATGAGCAGTTCTTC; CDR3: CASSASGNEQFF
D: TRBD2; J: TRBJ2-7; size: NA; V: TRBV5-6; DNA: TGTGCCAGCAGCATACTAGCGGCTGACGAGCAGTACTTC; CDR3: CASSILAADEQYF
D: NA; J: TRBJ1-2; size: once; V: TRBV30; DNA: TGTGCCTGGAGTGTCGGGGGGAGCTACACCTTC; CDR3: CAWSVGGSYTF
D: NA; J: TRBJ2-2; size: NA; V: TRBV5-6; DNA: TGTGCCAGCAGCTTGCTTGGGACACCCACCGGGGAGCTGTTTTTT; CDR3: CASSLLGTPTGELFF
D: TRBD1; J: TRBJ2-7; size: once; V: TRBV19; DNA: TGTGCCAGTAGTATATCACAGGGGAAGAGCGAGCAGTACTTC; CDR3: CASSISQGKSEQYF
D: NA; J: TRBJ2-1; size: NA; V: TRBV6-2/TRBV6-3; DNA: TGTGCCAGCAGTTACTCAGGCGGGGGCAACTACAATGAGCAGTTCTTC; CDR3: CASSYSGGGNYNEQFF
D: NA; J: TRBJ1-1; size: NA; V: TRBV6-5; DNA: TGTGCCAGCAGTTACTCGTTACAGGGCACTGAAGCTTTCTTT; CDR3: CASSYSLQGTEAFF
D: TRBD1; J: TRBJ2-5; size: NA; V: TRBV7-3; DNA: TGTGCCAGCAGCCACAGGGGAGACGTCGAGGAGACCCAGTACTTC; CDR3: CASSHRGDVEETQYF
D: TRBD2; J: TRBJ2-3; size: NA; V: TRBV5-1; DNA: TGCGCCAGCAGCTTGGCCTTAGTATTGGGTAGCGGGGGAACAGATACGCAGTATTTT; CDR3: CASSLALVLGSGGTDTQYF
D: NA; J: TRBJ2-7; size: NA; V: TRBV4-2; DNA: TGTGCCAGCAGCCAACCAGGGGGACTCTACGAGCAGTACTTC; CDR3: CASSQPGGLYEQYF
D: NA; J: TRBJ1-2; size: NA; V: TRBV5-5; DNA: TGTGCCAGCAGCTTGGTCGGGGAGGGCTACACCTTC; CDR3: CASSLVGEGYTF
D: TRBD1; J: TRBJ2-6; size: NA; V: TRBV5-1; DNA: TGCGCCAGCAGCCTCGGGACAGGGGACACTGGGGCCAACGTCCTGACTTTC; CDR3: CASSLGTGDTGANVLTF
D: TRBD1; J: TRBJ1-5; size: NA; V: TRBV30; DNA: TGTGCCTGGAGTGTACAGGGGGGTCAGCCCCAGCATTTT; CDR3: CAWSVQGGQPQHF
D: TRBD1; J: TRBJ1-2; size: NA; V: TRBV5-6; DNA: TGTGCCAGCAGCCCGATAGACAGGGGAGATGGCTACACCTTC; CDR3: CASSPIDRGDGYTF
D: NA; J: TRBJ1-1; size: NA; V: TRBV9; DNA: TGTGCCAGCAGCTCAGGGTACACTGAAGCTTTCTTT; CDR3: CASSSGYTEAFF
D: NA; J: TRBJ2-2; size: NA; V: TRBV9; DNA: TGTGCCAGCAGCCCCGACCAGGGCGTGGGGGAGCTGTTTTTT; CDR3: CASSPDQGVGELFF
D: NA; J: TRBJ1-2; size: NA; V: TRBV5-8; DNA: TGTGCCAGCAGCTTGGAGGTTGGCCGGGTCACCTTC; CDR3: CASSLEVGRVTF
D: NA; J: TRBJ2-3; size: NA; V: TRBV19; DNA: TGTGCCAGTAGTATAGGGGGGGGCACAGATACGCAGTATTTT; CDR3: CASSIGGGTDTQYF
D: TRBD2; J: TRBJ2-3; size: NA; V: TRBV5-1; DNA: TGCGCCAGCAGCCCCTTCACGGGAGGGAACACAGATACGCAGTATTTT; CDR3: CASSPFTGGNTDTQYF
D: TRBD1; J: TRBJ1-5; size: NA; V: TRBV18; DNA: TGTGCCAGCTCACCCTCGACAGGGAATAGCAATCAGCCCCAGCATTTT; CDR3: CASSPSTGNSNQPQHF
D: NA; J: TRBJ1-5; size: NA; V: TRBV30; DNA: TGTGCCTGGAGTGAGAATTCCGGGGGTCAGCCCCAGCATTTT; CDR3: CAWSENSGGQPQHF
D: NA; J: TRBJ1-6; size: NA; V: TRBV4-1; DNA: TGCGCCAGCAGCCAAGATTTGGGAGGGGCCAATTCACCCCTCCACTTT; CDR3: CASSQDLGGANSPLHF
D: NA; J: TRBJ1-1; size: NA; V: TRBV4-1; DNA: TGCGCCAGCAGCCCCAGGGGAGGGGGCACTGAAGCTTTCTTT; CDR3: CASSPRGGGTEAFF
D: NA; J: TRBJ2-5; size: NA; V: TRBV6-1; DNA: TGTGCCAGCAGTGAATCCAGGGAGACCCAGTACTTC; CDR3: CASSESRETQYF